The 31 T cell receptor beta chains below come from one sample, sequenced in a study of CD8+ T cells in alopecia areata. Reverse transcription of extracted RNA yielded cDNA, which provided the sequencing template. Measured with immunoSEQ multiplex PCR; TCRdb has only the in-frame clones, and not every one. This sample yields about 110,000 clones, of which roughly 60% are seen a single time; 20% belongs to the top ten. The sequenced sample consisted of CD8+ T cells sorted from blood. The receptors come from a human donor in good health.

This clone was seen a handful of times. The V call is TRBV2, the J call TRBJ1-5; D is ambiguous. The V gene's germline CDR1 is SNHLY and CDR2 FYNNEI. V was cut by 3 bases and J by 2 bases, with 8 bases left in between. The CDR3 is 14 residues long. Written as DNA, the CDR3 is TGTGCCAGCAGTGAGTACATTGGCAATCAGCCCCAGCATTTT. Residues: CASSEYIGNQPQHF.

This clone showed up just a few times. The chain combines TRBV5-8 with TRBJ1-4; the D is unclear. Per germline, CDR1 SGHTS and CDR2 YDEGEE. This CDR3 is 14 amino acids long. The V and J ends lost 0 bases and 7 bases respectively, with 10 bases between them. The CDR3 protein is CASSLEYKVEKLFF. The DNA of the CDR3 is TGTGCCAGCAGCTTGGAGTATAAGGTTGAAAAACTGTTTTTT.

The V gene is TRBV7-6, the J gene TRBJ1-5; a possible D gene is TRBD1 (6 bases). CDR1 and CDR2 from the germline V gene are SGHVS and FNYEAQ. CDR3 length equals 15 residues. Trimming shortened V by 1 base and J by 4 bases, and 11 bases separated the two germline ends. The CDR3 DNA follows: TGTGCCAGCAGCTTAGAGACAGGCTTTAATCAGCCCCAGCATTTT. Translating it yields CASSLETGFNQPQHF.

As DNA, the CDR3 is TGCGCCAGCAGCCCCCTCCCCGGGACACCTTGGAACAATGAGCAGTTCTTC. Translation gives CASSPLPGTPWNNEQFF. The chain is built from TRBV5-1 and TRBJ2-1, with D perhaps matching TRBD1 (6 bases). V lost 4 bases and J lost 5, with 22 bases in between. The length of the CDR3 is 17 residues. CDR1 SGHRS and CDR2 YFSETQ come from the germline V gene.

The rearrangement uses TRBV19 and TRBJ1-5; 7 bases are a match to TRBD1. CDR3 size: 16 residues. The J segment lost 3 bases and the V segment lost 3 bases, leaving 8 bases of the junction unmatched. The V gene's germline CDR1 is LNHDA and CDR2 SQIVND (reference sequence). In DNA form, the CDR3 reads TGTGCCAGTAGTATTTCGGGACAGACTACCAATCAGCCCCAGCATTTT. This gives the protein CASSISGQTTNQPQHF.

This clone was counted between two and nine times. The chain combines TRBV27 with TRBJ2-7; 8 bases map to TRBD2. This CDR3 has 15 amino acids. Germline V gene lookup returns CDR1 MNHEY and CDR2 SMNVEV (reference sequence). J gave up 3 bases and V 4 bases, and 8 bases lay outside the gene matches. The chain's CDR3 is CASSWGSGAVYEQYF. The DNA for the CDR3 is TGTGCCAGCAGTTGGGGTAGCGGGGCCGTCTACGAGCAGTACTTC.

This chain links TRBV7-2 with TRBJ2-5; D gene uncertain. The CDR3 is 12 amino acids. V lost 6 bases, J lost 5 bases, and 10 bases lay in between. CDR1 is SGHTA and CDR2 is FQGNSA in the germline V gene. CDR3 sequence: CASSYPAETQYF. CDR3 coding DNA: TGTGCCAGCAGTTACCCCGCGGAGACCCAGTACTTC.

The chain uses TRBV6-5 and TRBJ2-1; D is perhaps TRBD2 (6 bases). Per the germline V gene, CDR1 is MNHEY and CDR2 is SVGAGI. V was pared by 6 bases and J by 7 bases, with 10 bases between. This CDR3 has 12 residues. This CDR3 is CASSHGGNEQFF. In nucleotides, the CDR3 is TGTGCCAGCAGCCACGGGGGAAATGAGCAGTTCTTC.

This clone showed up just a few times. This chain joins TRBV15 and TRBJ2-5; no firm D call. CDR1 and CDR2 from the germline V gene are LNHNV and YYDKDF (reference sequence). The V end was cut by 1 base, the J end by 4 bases, with 16 bases between. This CDR3 spans 16 amino acids. In DNA, the CDR3 is TGTGCCACCAGCAGAGTGGCGATGGACCTCGGAGAGACCCAGTACTTC. This encodes CATSRVAMDLGETQYF.

The rearrangement links TRBV19 to TRBJ2-4; TRBD1 agrees at 11 bases. Germline V gives CDR1 LNHDA, CDR2 SQIVND (reference sequence). J was trimmed by 0 bases and V by 5 bases; bases with no gene match: 3. The CDR3 runs 16 residues. The chain's CDR3 is CASSGGTGGAKNIQYF. The CDR3 DNA follows: TGTGCCAGTAGTGGAGGGACAGGGGGAGCCAAAAACATTCAGTACTTC.

The rearrangement links TRBV4-3 to TRBJ2-7; TRBD1 or TRBD2 may be the D gene (6 bases each). CDR3 size: 14 residues. Trimming shortened V by 0 bases and J by 2 bases, and 8 bases separated the two germline ends. Germline CDR1 is LGHNA and CDR2 is YSLEER. The CDR3 protein is CASSQERGAYEQYF. In nucleotides, the CDR3 is TGCGCCAGCAGCCAAGAAAGGGGGGCCTACGAGCAGTACTTC.

J is TRBJ1-2 and V is TRBV13; D is unclear. This CDR3 is built from 14 residues. Germline CDR1 and CDR2: PRHDT and FYEKMQ (reference sequence). The germline V and J ends were trimmed by 3 bases and 3 bases, with 11 bases remaining between them. As DNA, the CDR3 is TGTGCCAGCAGCTTGGCCGGGTGGCACTATGGCTACACCTTC. Translating it yields CASSLAGWHYGYTF.

The sample holds many counts of this clone. V gene TRBV4-3 combines with J gene TRBJ2-7; the match to TRBD2 covers 11 bases. This CDR3 is 15 amino acids long. Trimming cost V 2 bases and J 5 bases; bases outside gene matches: 5. Germline V gene sequence: CDR1 LGHNA, CDR2 YSLEER. The CDR3 sequence: CASSQNSGGAHEQYF. For the CDR3, the DNA is TGCGCCAGCAGCCAAAATAGCGGGGGGGCACACGAGCAGTACTTC.

The V gene is TRBV9, the J gene TRBJ2-1, with 8 bases fitting TRBD2. Germline CDR1 SGDLS, CDR2 YYNGEE. J gave up 0 bases and V 0 bases, and 5 bases lay outside the gene matches. CDR3 length: 17 amino acids. This CDR3 reads CASSVGSGAPSYNEQFF. CDR3 sequence (DNA): TGTGCCAGCAGCGTAGGTAGCGGGGCCCCCTCCTACAATGAGCAGTTCTTC.

V and J are TRBV7-2 and TRBJ2-7; 10 bases are shared with TRBD1. The V gene's germline CDR1 is SGHTA and CDR2 FQGNSA. With V trimmed by 1 base and J by 4 bases, 7 bases remained unmatched. There are 16 residues in the CDR3. The CDR3 coding sequence is TGTGCCAGCAGCTTAGGCCTGACAGGGGGCAGGTACGAGCAGTACTTC. This codes for CASSLGLTGGRYEQYF.

V and J are TRBV7-9 and TRBJ1-2; perhaps TRBD1 as D (6 bases). From germline, CDR1 is SEHNR and CDR2 FQNEAQ (reference sequence). V lost 5 bases and J 5 bases, leaving 12 bases between the germline ends. CDR3 size: 13 residues. CDR3 DNA: TGTGCCAGCAGCATGGGGGCAGTTTATGGCTACACCTTC. Translating it yields CASSMGAVYGYTF.

This sequence joins TRBV4-3 and TRBJ2-5, with D perhaps being TRBD1 or TRBD2 (5 bases each). The CDR3 spans 17 residues. V was cut by 5 bases and J by 0 bases, with 19 bases left in between. Germline assignment: CDR1 LGHNA and CDR2 YSLEER. CDR3 region: CASSGKTPGTYQETQYF. CDR3 nucleotides: TGCGCCAGCAGCGGCAAGACCCCAGGGACGTACCAAGAGACCCAGTACTTC.

The chain has TRBV15 and TRBJ2-5, with 10 bases identical to TRBD2. Germline V gives CDR1 LNHNV, CDR2 YYDKDF (reference sequence). The trim removed 4 bases at V and 1 base at J, leaving 3 bases unmatched. There are 15 residues in the CDR3. For the CDR3, the DNA is TGTGCCACCAGCAACAGCGGGGGGGGCCAAGAGACCCAGTACTTC. Translation gives CATSNSGGGQETQYF.

The V gene is TRBV4-1, the J gene TRBJ1-2; a possible D gene is TRBD1 (5 bases). Per germline, CDR1 MGHRA and CDR2 YSYEKL. V dropped 1 base and J dropped 6 bases, with 15 bases sitting between them. The CDR3 length is 15 residues. Written as DNA, the CDR3 is TGCGCCAGCAGCCAAGTATCAGGGTTTCGCGATGGCTACACCTTC. Its translation is CASSQVSGFRDGYTF.

This sequence joins TRBV7-8 and TRBJ2-3; no firm D call. CDR1 SGHVS and CDR2 FQNEAQ come from the germline V gene. Deletions cut 1 base from V and 2 bases from J, with 22 bases between. This CDR3 contains 19 residues. The CDR3 nucleotides read TGTGCCAGCAGCTTAGGGTCGGTGGGTATGGTGTTGGCCACAGATACGCAGTATTTT. Translation: CASSLGSVGMVLATDTQYF.

This clone was seen only once. V is TRBV4-2 and J is TRBJ1-2, with no clear D. CDR1 LGHNA and CDR2 YNFKEQ come from the germline V gene. The CDR3 is 15 amino acids. Trimming cost V 4 bases and J 4 bases, with 16 bases left between them. The CDR3 loop reads CASSREGAASYGYTF. As DNA, the CDR3 is TGTGCCAGCAGCCGGGAGGGCGCCGCTAGCTATGGCTACACCTTC.

The chain links TRBV14 to TRBJ2-5, with a tentative D call TRBD1 (5 bases). The CDR3 length is 13 residues. Germline V gene lookup returns CDR1 SGHDN and CDR2 FVKESK. V lost 4 bases, J lost 2 bases, and 8 bases lay in between. CDR3 sequence (DNA): TGTGCCAGCAGCCGGCCAGGGCAAGAGACCCAGTACTTC. The encoded protein is CASSRPGQETQYF. Full variable domain (outside the CDR3, taken from reference TRBV14 and TRBJ2-5): EAGVTQFPSHSVIEKGQTVTLRCDPISGHDNLYWYRRVMGKEIKFLLHFVKESKQDESGMPNNRFLAERTGGTYSTLKVQPAELEDSGVYFCASSRPGQETQYFGPGTRLLVL.

This rearrangement joins TRBV6-6 to TRBJ1-6; D possibly corresponds to TRBD1 (5 bases). The CDR3 sequence is 16 residues long. V gave up 5 bases and J gave up 9 bases, with 20 bases separating them. CDR1 is MNHNY, CDR2 SVGAGI, per germline (reference sequence). The DNA of the CDR3 is TGTGCCAGCAGTACCCTCGGGACGGGTTTAGGTTCACCCCTCCACTTT. It encodes CASSTLGTGLGSPLHF.

The chain joins TRBV28 to TRBJ2-7; maybe TRBD2 (6 bases). The CDR3 covers 14 residues. CDR1 MDHEN and CDR2 SYDVKM come from the germline V gene. V gave up 4 bases and J gave up 4 bases, with 14 bases separating them. CDR3 region: CASSSHGGIYEQYF. DNA for the CDR3: TGTGCCAGCAGTTCGCATGGGGGGATATACGAGCAGTACTTC.

The V gene is TRBV10-3, the J gene TRBJ2-7; D ambiguous. This CDR3 is built from 15 residues. Trimming shortened V by 4 bases and J by 6 bases, and 19 bases separated the two germline ends. Looked up from germline, CDR1 is ENHRY and CDR2 is SYGVKD. The CDR3 loop is CAISVRDGDPGEQYF. CDR3 nucleotide sequence: TGTGCCATCAGTGTTAGGGATGGGGATCCTGGCGAGCAGTACTTC.

The chain has TRBV5-8 and TRBJ2-5; 9 nucleotides agree with TRBD2. V gave up 3 bases and J gave up 5 bases; unmatched junction bases: 11. The length of the CDR3 is 16 residues. Germline assignment: CDR1 SGHTS and CDR2 YDEGEE. The CDR3 DNA follows: TGTGCCAGCAGCTGGAGGACGGGACTAGCTTCGGAGACCCAGTACTTC. This codes for CASSWRTGLASETQYF.

This chain links TRBV6-1 with TRBJ2-3, with 8 nucleotides matching TRBD1. J was trimmed by 4 bases and V by 8 bases; bases with no gene match: 5. Per the germline V gene, CDR1 is MNHNS and CDR2 is SASEGT. The CDR3 consists of 13 residues. In DNA form, the CDR3 reads TGTGCCAGCGGAGGACAGGGCGCAGATACGCAGTATTTT. Protein sequence: CASGGQGADTQYF.

CDR3 DNA sequence: TGTGCCAGCAGCTTGGAAGGCGGGGGAAACTCTCTCTCCCAGTATTTT. Its translation is CASSLEGGGNSLSQYF. The chain recombines TRBV5-6 with TRBJ2-3; 7 bases are shared with TRBD2. CDR1 and CDR2 from the germline V gene are SGHDT and YYEEEE. Germline trimming cut 0 bases from V and 12 bases from J; bases unmatched to any gene: 16. CDR3 size: 16 residues.

CDR3 protein: CASSFTDEQFF. The CDR3 coding sequence is TGCGCCAGCAGCTTCACCGATGAGCAGTTCTTC. The chain joins TRBV5-1 to TRBJ2-1, with D hard to call. The germline V gene encodes CDR1 SGHRS and CDR2 YFSETQ. This CDR3 has 11 amino acids. The germline V and J ends were trimmed by 2 bases and 8 bases, with 5 bases remaining between them.

The chain combines TRBV5-1 with TRBJ2-7; D unresolved. With 2 bases removed from V and 2 bases from J, the gap between germline ends came to 8 bases. Germline V gene data show CDR1 as SGHRS and CDR2 as YFSETQ. The CDR3 contains 13 residues. The CDR3 sequence is CASSFFGPYEQYF. The CDR3 DNA reads as TGCGCCAGCAGCTTCTTTGGCCCCTACGAGCAGTACTTC.

The J gene is TRBJ1-1, the V gene TRBV18, with 11 bases identical to TRBD1. CDR1 is KGHSH, CDR2 LQKENI, per germline. Trimming removed 6 bases from V and 5 bases from J; junction bases left unmatched: 8. The CDR3 extends over 15 amino acids. The CDR3 nucleotides are TGTGCCAGCTCGCTCGCCGGGACAGGGGGAACTGAAGCTTTCTTT. Amino acid sequence: CASSLAGTGGTEAFF.